Listed below are T cell receptor beta chains from one sample, sequenced in a study of T-cell reconstitution after alpha-beta-depleted transplantation in children. Via MiXCR, TCRdb re-called the PCR reads, giving one row per CDR3 protein. The data hold 300,000 to 350,000 distinct CDR3 sequences, with about a quarter observed a single time. This specimen consisted of PBMCs, mostly from graft donor cells, obtained 180 days after TCRalphabeta/CD19-depleted stem cell transplant. These receptors came from a male patient between 10 and 17 years old who had a stem cell transplant for acute lymphoblastic leukemia, so the T cells may come from the graft donor. Each CDR3 is given with its conserved first and last residue. The D gene is left open where the match is weak. Expanded clones get a size class; other rows say once, few or many, or leave the size out.

TRBV5-1,many,TRBJ2-3,TRBD2,CASSLASLADLTDTQYF,TGCGCCAGCAGCTTGGCCTCACTAGCGGACCTCACAGATACGCAGTATTTT
TRBV5-6,few,TRBJ1-1,TRBD1,CASGPGWATGGTEAFF,TGTGCCAGCGGCCCCGGGTGGGCGACAGGGGGCACTGAAGCTTTCTTT
TRBV12-3/TRBV12-4,-,TRBJ1-2,TRBD1,CASSPGTGGFYGYTF,TGTGCCAGCAGTCCCGGGACAGGGGGCTTCTATGGCTACACCTTC
TRBV5-6,-,TRBJ1-1,TRBD1,CASSPAGTGAPQTSNTEAFF,TGTGCCAGCAGCCCAGCCGGGACAGGGGCCCCTCAAACATCGAACACTGAAGCTTTCTTT
TRBV4-1,few,TRBJ2-7,-,CASSQGPVELYEQYF,TGCGCCAGCAGCCAAGGACCAGTCGAGCTTTACGAGCAGTACTTC
TRBV10-3,-,TRBJ1-5,TRBD1,CAISEMGQGSIKAWQPQHF,TGTGCCATCAGTGAGATGGGACAGGGTTCCATTAAGGCGTGGCAGCCCCAGCATTTT
TRBV4-1,-,TRBJ2-1,-,CASSQQNFYNEQFF,TGCGCCAGCAGCCAACAGAACTTCTACAATGAGCAGTTCTTC
TRBV18,once,TRBJ2-1,-,CASSPFGTSYNEQFF,TGTGCCAGCTCACCATTCGGGACTTCCTACAATGAGCAGTTCTTC
TRBV15,-,TRBJ2-2,-,CATSRDRVTGELFF,TGTGCCACCAGCAGAGATAGGGTCACCGGGGAGCTGTTTTTT
TRBV29-1,once,TRBJ1-4,-,CSGWVHMQPQKGSTNEKLFF,TGCAGCGGCTGGGTACATATGCAGCCACAGAAAGGTTCAACTAATGAAAAACTGTTTTTT
TRBV11-2,-,TRBJ2-7,-,CASSLEEGPAYEQYF,TGTGCCAGCAGCTTAGAGGAAGGGCCAGCCTACGAGCAGTACTTC
TRBV20-1,few,TRBJ2-7,TRBD2,CSARGLAGAYEQYF,TGCAGTGCTAGGGGGCTAGCGGGCGCCTACGAGCAGTACTTC
TRBV7-3,few,TRBJ2-2,-,CASSPISGELFF,TGTGCCAGCAGCCCAATCTCCGGGGAGCTGTTTTTT
TRBV4-1,-,TRBJ2-7,-,CASSQMVVAPSYEQYF,TGCGCCAGCAGCCAGATGGTAGTAGCGCCCTCCTACGAGCAGTACTTC
TRBV12-3/TRBV12-4,-,TRBJ2-1,-,CASNRESLHSDEQFF,TGTGCCAGCAATCGGGAGAGTCTCCACAGTGATGAGCAGTTCTTC
TRBV24-1,-,TRBJ2-7,-,CATSDYSRQYF,TGTGCCACCAGTGACTACAGTAGGCAGTACTTC
TRBV7-6,few,TRBJ2-1,TRBD2,CASSLVGGLAGEASSYNEQFF,TGTGCCAGCAGCTTAGTTGGGGGACTAGCGGGAGAGGCCAGCTCCTACAATGAGCAGTTCTTC
TRBV2,-,TRBJ2-6,-,CASRFGQGRAGANVLTF,TGTGCCAGCAGATTCGGGCAGGGGAGAGCTGGGGCCAACGTCCTGACTTTC
TRBV5-1,many,TRBJ1-4,-,CASSLEWATNEKLFF,TGCGCCAGCAGCTTGGAGTGGGCAACTAATGAAAAACTGTTTTTT
TRBV5-1,many,TRBJ1-2,TRBD1,CASSLTGDYGYTF,TGTGCCAGCAGTCTGACAGGGGACTATGGCTACACCTTC
TRBV3-1,-,TRBJ2-1,-,CASMSYNEQFF,TGTGCCAGCATGAGCTACAATGAGCAGTTCTTC
TRBV15,-,TRBJ1-5,-,CATSRPYHQPQHF,TGTGCCACCAGCAGACCGTACCATCAGCCCCAGCATTTT
TRBV5-1,once,TRBJ2-1,TRBD2,CAGSLTLQASGRNEQFF,TGCGCCGGCAGCCTAACACTTCAAGCTAGCGGGAGGAATGAGCAGTTCTTC
TRBV5-1,-,TRBJ2-1,TRBD2,CASSHRGAYNEQFF,TGCGCCAGCAGCCATCGGGGGGCCTACAATGAGCAGTTCTTC
TRBV5-1,few,TRBJ2-1,TRBD2,CASRSGLAGGNEQFF,TGCGCCAGCAGAAGTGGACTAGCGGGAGGCAATGAGCAGTTCTTC
TRBV6-5,few,TRBJ2-7,-,CASSYSTGGAYEQYF,TGTGCCAGCAGTTACTCGACCGGGGGAGCGTACGAGCAGTACTTC
TRBV20-1,-,TRBJ1-4,-,CSGWATNEKLFF,TGCAGTGGCTGGGCAACTAATGAAAAACTGTTTTTT
TRBV7-8,-,TRBJ2-5,-,CASSGERTAMGETQYF,TGTGCCAGCAGCGGCGAACGGACAGCCATGGGAGAGACCCAGTACTTC
TRBV5-1,-,TRBJ2-7,-,CASSLVGHAGARVVQYF,TGCGCCAGCAGCTTGGTTGGTCACGCGGGGGCGCGTGTAGTGCAGTACTTC
TRBV9,few,TRBJ2-7,TRBD1,CASSVGTGYDEQYF,TGTGCCAGCAGCGTAGGGACAGGGTACGACGAGCAGTACTTC
TRBV9,few,TRBJ2-7,TRBD1,CASSLRDRTYEQYF,TGTGCCAGCAGCCTCCGGGACAGGACCTACGAGCAGTACTTC
TRBV5-1,-,TRBJ2-2,-,CASSSLITGLGDTGELFF,TGCGCCAGCAGCTCGTTAATCACAGGGCTGGGGGATACCGGGGAGCTGTTTTTT
TRBV5-1,few,TRBJ2-5,-,CASSLPSRETQYF,TGCGCCAGCAGCTTGCCTAGTAGGGAGACCCAGTACTTC
TRBV27,few,TRBJ1-5,-,CASSLSGDQPQHF,TGTGCCAGCAGTTTATCGGGGGACCAGCCCCAGCATTTT
TRBV20-1,few,TRBJ2-1,TRBD2,CSGDGRYNEQFF,TGCAGTGGGGACGGGAGGTACAATGAGCAGTTCTTC
TRBV5-1,-,TRBJ2-7,TRBD1,CASSFGTDSTYEQYF,TGCGCCAGCAGCTTTGGGACAGACTCAACCTACGAGCAGTACTTC